These 21 T cell receptor gamma chains originate from one sample sequenced in a study of gammadelta T cells in human blood. TCRdb fed the RT-PCR reads into CATT to redo clone calling. The sample table sets out 99 gamma-chain clones. Sequencing was carried out using Vgamma9Vdelta2 gamma-delta T cells from adult blood. Source of these receptors: a human donor.

Regarding this clone: A much larger clone sits a single nucleotide away, making a read error possible. The limits of the CDR3 on the DNA are not certain, so only TCRdb's listed CDR3 is given. The V gene reported is TRGV3; the J gene is uncalled. A total of 28 residues make up the CDR3, ends included. Germline CDR1 reads VTNTFY; CDR2 reads YDVSTARD (reference sequence). CDR3 in amino acids: CASWEVGNSLAVEQHLLSQVSIGRIQHF.

Regarding this clone: A much larger clone differs from this one at a single base, so this may be a read error. The DNA is left out, because the CDR3 cannot be placed on it with certainty; the CDR3 is given as TCRdb lists it. The V gene call reads TRGV5; no J gene was called. The germline gives CDR1 VINAFY, CDR2 YDVSNSKD. The CDR3 is 28 amino acids in total, end residues counted. The CDR3: CATWEVGNSLAVEQYLLSQVSIGRIQHF.

Sample share makes this clone large. The chain couples TRGV9 to TRGJP. The germline V gene has CDR1 GITISATS and CDR2 ISYDGTV (reference sequence). V shed 0 bases, J shed 6 bases, and the junction held 5 bases outside the gene matches. The CDR3 is 17 amino acids. CDR3 region: CALWEVRRELGKKIKVF. DNA for the CDR3: TGTGCCTTGTGGGAGGTGCGTCGAGAGTTGGGCAAAAAAATCAAGGTATTT.

The genes are TRGV4 and TRGJ1 or TRGJ2. TCRdb supplies no J gene; here it was assigned by aligning the nucleotide sequence to germline. The CDR3 totals 13 residues. Germline CDR1 EGSTGY, CDR2 YDSYTSSV. V was pared by 2 bases and J by 2 bases, with 3 bases of the junction left unmatched. This CDR3 reads CATWDDDYYKKLF. CDR3 nucleotides: TGTGCCACCTGGGATGACGATTATTATAAGAAACTCTTT.

This clone was seen a handful of times. The J gene was recorded as TRGJP; no V gene was called. CDR3 length: 16 residues. The DNA of the CDR3 is TGTGCCTTGTGGGAGGTTCGGGAGTTGGGCAAAAAAATCAAGGTATTT. Encoded protein: CALWEVRELGKKIKVF.

In this sample, this clone is hyperexpanded. The chain links TRGV10 to TRGJP1. TRGV10 is placed among ORFs of uncertain function. V shed 8 bases, J shed 0 bases, and the junction held 4 bases outside the gene matches. The CDR3 loop spans 14 amino acids. The CDR3 spells CAAWDYTTGWFKIF. Written as DNA, the CDR3 is TGTGCTGCGTGGGATTATACCACTGGTTGGTTCAAGATATTT.

With respect to this clone: A far larger clone is a single base away, which makes a read error likely. J is TRGJP and V is TRGV9. No J gene was available from TCRdb, and it was assigned here by a germline match of the DNA. This CDR3 has 16 residues. In germline, CDR1 is GITISATS, CDR2 ISYDGTV (reference sequence). CDR3 amino acids: CALWDIQELGKKIKVF. The DNA for the CDR3 is TGTGCCTTGTGGGATATACAAGAGTTGGGAAAAAAAATCAAGGTATTT.

Notes on this clone: A clone one base away is much larger, so this may be a read error. Because the CDR3's place on the DNA is in doubt, the DNA is left out and the CDR3 is given as listed by TCRdb. The V gene was identified as TRGV10, while no J gene was called. TRGV10 is recorded as an ORF, its role being uncertain. The CDR3 is 31 residues long, counting both termini. CDR3 amino acids: CAAWDGIIIRNSLAVEQHLLSQVSIGRIQHF.

Of note for this clone: For this DNA, TCRdb reports the protein of a much larger clone, which diverges at residue 10, most likely from a read error; the protein presented here is translated directly from the DNA. The chain couples TRGV9 to TRGJP. The J gene was missing in TCRdb and was found by matching the end of the DNA to germline. The germline CDR1 and CDR2 sequences are GITISATS and ISYDGTV (reference sequence). The CDR3 loop spans 16 amino acids. The DNA of the CDR3 is TGTGCCTTGTGGGAGGCACAAGAGTTGGACAAAAAAATCAAGGTATTT. Residues: CALWEAQELDKKIKVF.

In its sample, this clone was seen a few times. TCRdb records a much larger clone's protein for this DNA, with a difference at residue 13 that likely arises from a read error; the protein given is the translation of the DNA. The genes are TRGV9 and TRGJP. Germline lookup yields CDR1 GITISATS and CDR2 ISYDGTV (reference sequence). This CDR3 comprises 16 residues. The CDR3 nucleotides are TGTGCCTTGTGGGAGCAGCAAGAGTTGGGCAAAAAAACCAAGGTATTT. Its protein is CALWEQQELGKKTKVF.

In its sample, this clone is large (0.1 to 1%). The chain couples TRGV9 to TRGJP. The CDR3 has 16 residues. Per germline, CDR1 GITISATS and CDR2 ISYDGTV (reference sequence). J was trimmed by 8 bases and V by 4 bases; bases with no gene match: 8. The chain's CDR3 is CALWESLKLGKKIKVF. DNA for the CDR3: TGTGCCTTGTGGGAATCTCTGAAGTTGGGCAAAAAAATCAAGGTATTT.

A few counts support this clone. A far larger clone is one nucleotide away, so this likely arose from a read error. The sample has other DNA sequences that encode this CDR3 too. The chain employs TRGV9 and TRGJP. Germline assignment: CDR1 GITISATS and CDR2 ISYDGTV (reference sequence). This CDR3 comprises 16 residues. CDR3 DNA sequence: TGTGCCTTGTGGGAAAGCGAGGAGTTGGGAAAAAAAATCAAGGTATTT. This sequence encodes CALWESEELGKKIKVF.

This clone is labeled as large. This likely came from a read error, as a far larger clone is one base away. The rearrangement links TRGV9 to TRGJP. The V segment lost 3 bases and the J segment 4 bases; nucleotides outside the gene matches: 3. The CDR3 covers 16 residues. Germline assignment: CDR1 GITISATS and CDR2 ISYDGTV (reference sequence). Here the CDR3 reads CALWESQELGKKIKVF. The CDR3 nucleotides are TGTGCCTTGTGGGAGTCACAAGAGTTGGGCAAAAAAATCAAGGTATTT.

This clone is judged large. V and J are TRGV9 and TRGJP. The CDR3 loop spans 16 amino acids. Looked up from germline, CDR1 is GITISATS and CDR2 is ISYDGTV (reference sequence). V was clipped by 0 bases and J by 7 bases; unmatched bases: 3. CDR3 protein: CALWEVLELGKKIKVF. Here the CDR3 DNA reads TGTGCCTTGTGGGAGGTGCTGGAGTTGGGCAAAAAAATCAAGGTATTT.

In its sample, this clone was seen a few times. The protein TCRdb lists belongs to a much larger clone and differs from this DNA's translation at residue 9, which points to a read error; the protein shown is made from the DNA. This rearrangement joins TRGV9 to TRGJP. The CDR3 contains 16 residues. Germline values: CDR1 GITISATS, CDR2 ISYDGTV (reference sequence). As DNA, the CDR3 is TGTGCCTTGTGGGAAAGCGAGGAGTCGGGCAAAAAAATCAAGGTATTT. Amino acids: CALWESEESGKKIKVF.

Of note for this clone: The protein that TCRdb holds for this DNA derives from a much larger clone and differs from the translated DNA at residue 6, which likely indicates a read error; the protein shown here is translated from the DNA. This chain joins TRGV9 and TRGJP. This CDR3 spans 16 amino acids. Germline V gene data show CDR1 as GITISATS and CDR2 as ISYDGTV (reference sequence). Losses at the gene ends were 5 bases for V and 3 bases for J; bases not matched to a gene: 4. The chain's CDR3 is CALWGVQELGKKIKVF. CDR3 coding DNA: TGTGCCTTGTGGGGCGTGCAAGAGTTGGGCAAAAAAATCAAGGTATTT.

No V gene was called, though TRGJP1 was called as the J gene. This CDR3 has 13 amino acids. The CDR3 bases are TGTGCCACCTGGCTTTACACTGGTTGGTTCAAGATATTT. Its translation is CATWLYTGWFKIF.

This clone ranks as large. This chain joins TRGV9 and TRGJP. The V gene end was trimmed by 0 bases and the J gene end by 6 bases; junction bases not matched to a gene: 5. The germline CDR1 and CDR2 sequences are GITISATS and ISYDGTV (reference sequence). The CDR3 sequence is 17 residues long. CDR3 region: CALWEVLRELGKKIKVF. The CDR3 DNA reads as TGTGCCTTGTGGGAGGTGCTTCGAGAGTTGGGCAAAAAAATCAAGGTATTT.

In this sample, this clone is hyperexpanded (1% or more). The chain has TRGV9 and TRGJP. After removal of 2 bases from V and 4 bases from J, the junction contained 5 bases not matched to a gene. The CDR3 extends over 17 amino acids. CDR1 and CDR2 from the germline V gene are GITISATS and ISYDGTV (reference sequence). The CDR3 region is CALWEDRQELGKKIKVF. The CDR3 DNA reads TGTGCCTTGTGGGAGGATAGACAAGAGTTGGGCAAAAAAATCAAGGTATTT.

A few counts support this clone. The protein TCRdb lists belongs to a much larger clone and differs from this DNA's translation at residue 13, which points to a read error; the protein shown is made from the DNA. This chain uses TRGV9 with TRGJP. The germline V gene has CDR1 GITISATS and CDR2 ISYDGTV (reference sequence). This CDR3 spans 16 amino acids. The CDR3 region has the DNA TGTGCCTTGTGGGGCCTGCAAGAGTTGGGCAAAAAATTCAAGGTATTT. This translates into CALWGLQELGKKFKVF.

This clone was counted a few times. The chain joins TRGV9 to TRGJP. TCRdb supplies no J gene; here it was assigned by aligning the nucleotide sequence to germline. CDR1 and CDR2 from the germline V gene are GITISATS and ISYDGTV (reference sequence). The CDR3 loop spans 16 amino acids. J was trimmed by 7 bases and V by 3 bases; bases with no gene match: 6. The CDR3 loop is CALWESRELGKKIKVF. In DNA, the CDR3 is TGTGCCTTGTGGGAGTCGCGTGAGTTGGGCAAAAAAATCAAGGTATTT.